Described below is a single T cell receptor beta chain sequence and its context. Its target is not known. The CDR3 length is 17 residues. V lost 5 bases to trimming and J lost 1 base; unmatched junction nucleotides: 10. Germline CDR1 and CDR2: SGHAT and FQNNGV. The data originate from a study of breast tumors, draining lymph nodes, adjacent tissues. General observations from the study: Tumors had less TCR diversity than lymph nodes, more than nontumor tissue. Tumor T cell lymph node origin was a supported hypothesis, not proven. The data were judged consistent with most tumor T cells coming from lymph node and expanding in tumor.

TCRdb re-analysed the multiplex PCR reads in MiXCR, keeping a single row per CDR3 protein. In the table there are 30,000 to 35,000 distinct CDR3 sequences, approximately 63% of which are singletons. The clonotype originates from a female donor with breast cancer. Some clones in this sample may be carry-over from other donors' samples. Material: breast tumor tissue. The chain carries TRBV11-2 and TRBJ2-5; 10 bases agree with TRBD1. DNA for the CDR3: TGTGCCAGCAGCCCCGGTTGGGACAGGGGTGGCCAAGAGACCCAGTACTTC. It encodes CASSPGWDRGGQETQYF.